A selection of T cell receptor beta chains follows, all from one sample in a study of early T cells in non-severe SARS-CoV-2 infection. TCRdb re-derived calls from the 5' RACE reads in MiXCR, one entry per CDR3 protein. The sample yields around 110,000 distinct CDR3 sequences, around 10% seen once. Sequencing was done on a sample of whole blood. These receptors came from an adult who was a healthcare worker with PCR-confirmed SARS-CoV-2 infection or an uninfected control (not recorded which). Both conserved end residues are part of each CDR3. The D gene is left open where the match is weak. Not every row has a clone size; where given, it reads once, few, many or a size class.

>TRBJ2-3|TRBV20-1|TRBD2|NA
TGCAGTGCGAGGAAGCGGGAAAGCACAGATACGCAGTATTTT
CSARKRESTDTQYF
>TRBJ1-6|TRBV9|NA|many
TGTGCCAGCAGCGTCACAGGGCATCCAAATTCACCCCTCCACTTT
CASSVTGHPNSPLHF
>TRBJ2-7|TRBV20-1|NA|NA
TGCAGTGCTAGGAAGGGTGCCCACGAGCAGTACTTC
CSARKGAHEQYF
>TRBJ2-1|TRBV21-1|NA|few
TGTGCCAGCAGCAAAAAAACTAGGGGACTAGCGGGCGGCGAGCAGTTCTTC
CASSKKTRGLAGGEQFF
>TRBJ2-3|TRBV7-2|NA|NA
TGTGCCAGCAGCTTACGTAGACAAGGAGATACGCAGTATTTT
CASSLRRQGDTQYF
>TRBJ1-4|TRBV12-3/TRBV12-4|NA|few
TGTGCCAGCAGTTTGGTCGGGAGAGAGGAAAAACTGTTTTTT
CASSLVGREEKLFF
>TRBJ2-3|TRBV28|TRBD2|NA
TGTGCCAGCAGCCCCCAAGGACTAGCGGGAGGGCATTCAGATACGCAGTATTTT
CASSPQGLAGGHSDTQYF
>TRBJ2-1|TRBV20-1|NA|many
TGCAGTGCTAGAGATCTTAGCCTAGGGGGTGAGCAGTTCTTC
CSARDLSLGGEQFF
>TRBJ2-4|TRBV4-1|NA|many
TGCGCCAGCAGCCAAGATCAACGCGCGAACATTCAGTACTTC
CASSQDQRANIQYF
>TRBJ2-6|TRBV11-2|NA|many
TGTGCCAGCAGCTTTTGGGGCGGAACCTCTGGGGCCAACGTCCTGACTTTC
CASSFWGGTSGANVLTF
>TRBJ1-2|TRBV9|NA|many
TGTGCCAGCAGCTCCGGCGTCTTTGGCTACACCTTC
CASSSGVFGYTF
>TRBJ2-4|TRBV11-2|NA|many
TGTGCCAGCAGCCGGGGACTCGTTCAGTACTTC
CASSRGLVQYF
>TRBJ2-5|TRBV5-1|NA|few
TGCGCCAGCTTAGCCGCGGTGGGGGAGACCCAGTACTTC
CASLAAVGETQYF
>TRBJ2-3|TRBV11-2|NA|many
TGTGCCAGCAGCTTAGTAACGTTTCCACAGGATACGCAGTATTTT
CASSLVTFPQDTQYF
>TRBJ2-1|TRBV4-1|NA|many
TGCGCCAGCAGCCAAATAACACATATCTACAATGAGCAGTTCTTC
CASSQITHIYNEQFF
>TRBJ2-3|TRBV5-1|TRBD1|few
TGCGCCAGCAGTACAGGGGGCGCCGCAGATACGCAGTATTTT
CASSTGGAADTQYF
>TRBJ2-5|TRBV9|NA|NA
TGTGCCAGCAGCGTAGATAGGGGGAGCCACCAAGAGACCCAGTACTTC
CASSVDRGSHQETQYF
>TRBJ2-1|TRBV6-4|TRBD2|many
TGTGCCAGCAGCACTTTAGCGGGAGCGGGCGATGAGCAGTTCTTC
CASSTLAGAGDEQFF
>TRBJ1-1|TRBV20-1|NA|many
TGCAGTGCTAGAGATCCAGCGAAAGCTGAAGCTTTCTTT
CSARDPAKAEAFF
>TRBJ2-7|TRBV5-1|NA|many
TGCGCCAGCAGCCCAGGGTTGTCCCACGAGCAGTACTTC
CASSPGLSHEQYF
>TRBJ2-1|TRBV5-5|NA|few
TGTGCCAGCAGCAAACTAGTCGGTGATAGTAGTGAGCAGTTCTTC
CASSKLVGDSSEQFF
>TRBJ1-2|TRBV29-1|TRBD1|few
TGCAGCGTTGCCCATGACAGGGGTGACTATGGCTACACCTTC
CSVAHDRGDYGYTF
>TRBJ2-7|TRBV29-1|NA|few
TGCAGCGTCCAACAGGGAAACGAGCAGTACTTC
CSVQQGNEQYF
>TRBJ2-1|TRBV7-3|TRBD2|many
TGTGCCAGCAGCCTGGGGGGGTCCCGGATGGATGAGCAGTTCTTC
CASSLGGSRMDEQFF
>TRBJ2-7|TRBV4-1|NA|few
TGCGCCAGCAGCGACAGTCAGGGGCCATCCTACGAGCAGTACTTC
CASSDSQGPSYEQYF
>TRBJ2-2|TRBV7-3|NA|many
TGTGCCAGCAGCTTGAGGCGATCCGGGGAGCTGTTTTTT
CASSLRRSGELFF
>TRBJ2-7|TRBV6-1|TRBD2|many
TGTGCCAGCAGTGAAGAGACTAGCGGGAGTTACGAGCAGTACTTC
CASSEETSGSYEQYF